These T cell receptor beta chains were read from a single sample in a study of blood T cell repertoires in COVID-19. This table comes from immunoSEQ multiplex PCR, and its TCRdb copy is limited to in-frame clones, with some not included. The data contain around 190,000 clones, more than 80% of them seen just once; the ten biggest clones take up 6.5% to 8.5%. Sequenced: peripheral blood. Receptors were obtained from a human donor in a cohort sampled during active COVID-19. The CDR3 runs from the conserved cysteine through the conserved F or W. A D gene is named only where the DNA matches it firmly. Not every row has a clone size; where given, it reads once, few, many or a size class.

NA,TRBJ1-1,TRBD1,TRBV5-1,TGCGCCAGCAGCCAACTGACAGGGGTGAACACTGAAGCTTTCTTT,CASSQLTGVNTEAFF
many,TRBJ2-1,NA,TRBV6-1,TGTGCCAGCAGTGAAATGGGCCCTCCCAATGAGCAGTTCTTC,CASSEMGPPNEQFF
NA,TRBJ2-5,NA,TRBV10-3,TGTGCCATCAGTGAGGCGGGGACAGACCAAGAGACCCAGTACTTC,CAISEAGTDQETQYF
once,TRBJ2-7,NA,TRBV6-5,TGTGCCAGCAGTTACTCGGGGGGAGAGCAGTACTTC,CASSYSGGEQYF
NA,TRBJ1-5,TRBD1,TRBV13,TGTGCCAGCAGCTTAGACAGGGGTCAGCCCCAGCATTTT,CASSLDRGQPQHF
NA,TRBJ2-7,NA,TRBV11-1,TGTGCCAGCAGCCCACGACTGAGCTCCTACGAGCAGTACTTC,CASSPRLSSYEQYF
few,TRBJ2-5,TRBD2,TRBV6-5,TGTGCCAGCAGTCATAGCGGGGGCGTTTTCTACGGGTACTTC,CASSHSGGVFYGYF
few,TRBJ2-7,TRBD2,TRBV5-6,TGTGCCAGCAGACCTACTAGCGGGGAGTCCTACGAGCAGTACTTC,CASRPTSGESYEQYF
NA,TRBJ2-3,NA,TRBV5-5,TGTGCCACGATGGGGGGGCCCAGCACAGATACGCAGTATTTT,CATMGGPSTDTQYF
NA,TRBJ1-3,TRBD1,TRBV3-1/TRBV3-2,TGTGCCAGCAGCCCGGGACAGGGGTCCGGAAACACCATATATTTT,CASSPGQGSGNTIYF
NA,TRBJ2-2,NA,TRBV12-3/TRBV12-4,TGTGCCAGCAGTTTGTCGGTCGGGGAGCTGTTTTTT,CASSLSVGELFF
few,TRBJ2-1,NA,TRBV12-5,TGTGCTAGTGCTTCAGGGGTAAATGAGCAGTTCTTC,CASASGVNEQFF
NA,TRBJ2-3,TRBD2,TRBV29-1,TGCAGCGCCACCCCGCCAGCGGGGGTCACAGATACGCAGTATTTT,CSATPPAGVTDTQYF
NA,TRBJ2-7,TRBD1,TRBV5-4,TGTGCCAGCAGCTTAAACCCGGGACAGGACGAGCAGTACTTC,CASSLNPGQDEQYF
NA,TRBJ2-7,TRBD1,TRBV2,TGTGCCAGCAGTCCTGACAGGGAACCTTCGTACGAGCAGTACTTC,CASSPDREPSYEQYF
NA,TRBJ2-1,NA,TRBV24-1,TGTGCCACCAGTCCAGGGGTGACGGATGAGCAGTTCTTC,CATSPGVTDEQFF
NA,TRBJ2-5,TRBD1,TRBV5-1,TGCGCCAGCAGTCTAGGACAGGGCGAGAGGGAGACCCAGTACTTC,CASSLGQGERETQYF
NA,TRBJ2-1,TRBD2,TRBV7-3,TGTGCCAGCAGCTCCACGGGGGGGTATGACAGTGAGCAGTTCTTC,CASSSTGGYDSEQFF
NA,TRBJ1-5,NA,TRBV6-6,TGTGCCAGCAGTACTACCGGAGCCTATAGCAATCAGCCCCAGCATTTT,CASSTTGAYSNQPQHF
NA,TRBJ1-1,NA,TRBV4-1,TGCGCCAGCAGCCAAGTTTCGTCAGGGCCGAACACTGAAGCTTTCTTT,CASSQVSSGPNTEAFF
NA,TRBJ2-5,TRBD2,TRBV13,TGTGCCAGCAGCCCGGGGGGGAGGACGGAGACCCAGTACTTC,CASSPGGRTETQYF
once,TRBJ1-3,NA,TRBV19,TGTGCCAGTAGTATCGGGGTCTCTGGAAACACCATATATTTT,CASSIGVSGNTIYF
NA,TRBJ1-1,NA,TRBV5-1,TGCGCCAGCAGCTTGGGCGTGAACACTGAAGCTTTCTTT,CASSLGVNTEAFF
NA,TRBJ2-3,TRBD2,TRBV5-8,TGTGCCAGCAGCTTGGCCCGCCTAGCGGGGGGGCCTAGCACAGATACGCAGTATTTT,CASSLARLAGGPSTDTQYF
NA,TRBJ2-1,TRBD1,TRBV7-6,TGTGCCAGCAGCTTCCAAGGACAGGGGGCTGGGGATGAGCAGTTCTTC,CASSFQGQGAGDEQFF
NA,TRBJ1-1,NA,TRBV6-1,TGTGCCAGCAGTGAAGGGGGGACACTGAACACTGAAGCTTTCTTT,CASSEGGTLNTEAFF
NA,TRBJ1-6,NA,TRBV5-4,TGTGCCAGCAGCTTATTAGCTTCAGCGTCACCCCTCCACTTT,CASSLLASASPLHF
few,TRBJ1-1,NA,TRBV9,TGTGCCAGCAGCGTAACCGCCGGGACACAAGCTTTCTTT,CASSVTAGTQAFF
NA,TRBJ1-1,TRBD1,TRBV5-1,TGCGCCAGCAGCGAAAGGACAGGGGGCCGAGGGACTGAAGCTTTCTTT,CASSERTGGRGTEAFF
NA,TRBJ1-2,NA,TRBV27,TGTGCCAGCAGTTCCCTCAGGGATAACTATGGCTACACCTTC,CASSSLRDNYGYTF
NA,TRBJ2-5,NA,TRBV2,TGTGCCAGCAGTTCCGGGGGAGAGACCCAGTACTTC,CASSSGGETQYF
NA,TRBJ1-2,TRBD1,TRBV5-6,TGTGCCAGCAGCCCAATAGTGGGGGACAGGGCCCCTGGCTACACCTTC,CASSPIVGDRAPGYTF
once,TRBJ1-1,TRBD1,TRBV7-8,TGTGCCAGCAGAATGAGGGGGCTAACTGAAGCTTTCTTT,CASRMRGLTEAFF
NA,TRBJ2-5,NA,TRBV5-4,TGTGCCAGCAGCGACAGGCAAGAGACCCAGTACTTC,CASSDRQETQYF
NA,TRBJ1-1,NA,TRBV19,TGTGCCAGTAAGAGAAACACTGAAGCTTTCTTT,CASKRNTEAFF
NA,TRBJ2-1,NA,TRBV5-1,TGCGCCAGCAGCTTGGTACAGGGTTTGAATGAGCAGTTCTTC,CASSLVQGLNEQFF
NA,TRBJ2-1,NA,TRBV5-5,TGTGCCAGCAGCCCGGAGGCTCCTGAGCAGTTCTTC,CASSPEAPEQFF